This TCR beta chain appears in the sequencing data of a study of shared clonotypes between healthy human individuals. Study at large: Donor composition was a couple of women and a few men, aged 18 to 49.

V dropped 7 bases and J dropped 7 bases, with 14 bases sitting between them. Germline values: CDR1 SGHVS, CDR2 FQNEAQ. The CDR3 consists of 13 residues. The naive CD8 population came from CD45RO-negative cells selected for CCR7, without terminally differentiated effector memory CD45RA+ cells. Everyone who donated was a Caucasian adult who lived in Nashville, Tennessee. The run depth of the assay was deep. In the original processing: Sequence data from immunoSEQ were junction-only and lacked quality scores; consequently, filtering differed. Assay used: immunoSEQ multiplex PCR; TCRdb lists only in-frame clones, some missing. The V and J calls and clone size were taken over from that table, and D and trimming were inferred from the DNA. The repertoire holds about 580,000 clones, nearly 98% seen once, with approximately 0.3% in the top ten.

V usage is TRBV7-8 and J usage is TRBJ1-5; weak D call: TRBD1 (6 bases). Specimen: naive CD8+ T cells sorted from blood. This receptor was taken from a man younger than 40 in good health. The CDR3 DNA is TGTGCCAGCACCTCGACAGGCCTACAGCCCCAGCATTTT. Protein sequence: CASTSTGLQPQHF.